Listed below are T cell receptor beta chains from one sample, sequenced in a study of cytomegalovirus exposure and HLA in healthy donors. Clones were sequenced by immunoSEQ multiplex PCR, and TCRdb holds only the in-frame ones, with some missing. The sample lists around 140,000 clones, about 79% occurring once. The material sequenced was PBMCs. These receptor sequences come from a female donor in good health and CMV-seropositive. Both conserved end residues are part of each CDR3. The D gene is left open where the match is weak. The size field is filled for only some rows; it gives once, few, many or a size class.

TRBV11-2	NA	NA	TRBJ1-1	TGTGCCAGCAGCCCACGACAGGACACTGAAGCTTTCTTT	CASSPRQDTEAFF
TRBV6-5	TRBD1	NA	TRBJ2-7	TGTGCCAGCGACGCCGGGACAGGGGGATTATACGAGCAGTACTTC	CASDAGTGGLYEQYF
TRBV7-2	TRBD2	NA	TRBJ2-3	TGTGCCAGCAGCCTACAGGGACTAGCGGGAGCCGGGCGCACAGATACGCAGTATTTT	CASSLQGLAGAGRTDTQYF
TRBV30	TRBD1	NA	TRBJ1-5	TGTGCCTGGAGTAAGCAACAGGGGACTCAGCCCCAGCATTTT	CAWSKQQGTQPQHF
TRBV29-1	NA	NA	TRBJ2-7	TGCAGCGTTTCCGGGACGGGAGTCAACGAGCAGTACTTC	CSVSGTGVNEQYF
TRBV27	NA	once	TRBJ2-2	TGTGCCAGCAGTTCCGTTACCGGGGAGCTGTTTTTT	CASSSVTGELFF
TRBV7-3	NA	NA	TRBJ2-3	TGTGCCAGCAGCCCCTCGGGGGGCCGCACAGATACGCAGTATTTT	CASSPSGGRTDTQYF
TRBV4-1	NA	NA	TRBJ1-1	TGCGCCAGCAGCCAAGTATCAGGGACTAACATTAACACTGAAGCTTTCTTT	CASSQVSGTNINTEAFF
TRBV14	NA	NA	TRBJ2-1	TGTGCCAGCAGCCAATCTCTCCTTTCCAATGAGCAGTTCTTC	CASSQSLLSNEQFF
TRBV18	TRBD1	NA	TRBJ2-4	TGTGCCAGCTCACCTAGACAGGGTCTCCGGTTTGGAAACATTCAGTACTTC	CASSPRQGLRFGNIQYF
TRBV28	TRBD1	once	TRBJ2-2	TGTGCCAGCTGCGAAGGACAGGTGAACACCGGGGAGCTGTTTTTT	CASCEGQVNTGELFF
TRBV5-1	TRBD1	NA	TRBJ2-1	TGCGCCAGCAGCATAGAACAGGGGGCGATTTATACGAGCAATGAGCAGTTCTTC	CASSIEQGAIYTSNEQFF